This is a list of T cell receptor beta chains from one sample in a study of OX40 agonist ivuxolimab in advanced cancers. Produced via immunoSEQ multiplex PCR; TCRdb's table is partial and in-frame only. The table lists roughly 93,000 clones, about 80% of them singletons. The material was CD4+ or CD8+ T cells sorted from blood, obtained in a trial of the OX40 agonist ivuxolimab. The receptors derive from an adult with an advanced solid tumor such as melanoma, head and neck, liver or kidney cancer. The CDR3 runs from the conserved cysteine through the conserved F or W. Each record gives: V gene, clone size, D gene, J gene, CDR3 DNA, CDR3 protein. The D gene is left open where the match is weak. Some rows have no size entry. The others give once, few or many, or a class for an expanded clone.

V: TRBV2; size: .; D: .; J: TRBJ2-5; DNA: TGTGCCAGCAGTGAAGGAGGGACCCAGTACTTC; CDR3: CASSEGGTQYF
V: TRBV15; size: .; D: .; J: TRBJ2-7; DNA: TGTGCCACCAGCAGAGGGGACCATCGTGAGCAGTACTTC; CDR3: CATSRGDHREQYF
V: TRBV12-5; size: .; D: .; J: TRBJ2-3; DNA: TGTGCTAGTGGTTCCTCAGGGGCCGCAGATACGCAGTATTTT; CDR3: CASGSSGAADTQYF
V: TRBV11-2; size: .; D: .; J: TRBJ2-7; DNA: TGTGCCAGCAGCCCTTTGCGTGAAGTCCTTTACGAGCAGTACTTC; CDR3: CASSPLREVLYEQYF
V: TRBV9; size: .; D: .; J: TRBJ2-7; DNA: TGTGCCAGCAGCGACGGACCGGGGACTGGGTACGAGCAGTACTTC; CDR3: CASSDGPGTGYEQYF
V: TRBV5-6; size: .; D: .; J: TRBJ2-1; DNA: TGTGCCAGCTCTGGGACTTCCTACAATGAGCAGTTCTTC; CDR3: CASSGTSYNEQFF
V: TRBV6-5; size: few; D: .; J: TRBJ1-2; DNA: TGTGCCAGCAGTCGCCCCTATGGCTACACCTTC; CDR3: CASSRPYGYTF
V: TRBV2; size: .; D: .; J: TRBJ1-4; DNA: TGTGCCAGCAGTGAATACGGGGGTGCAAATGAAAAACTGTTTTTT; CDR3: CASSEYGGANEKLFF
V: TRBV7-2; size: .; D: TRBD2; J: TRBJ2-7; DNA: TGTGCCAGTGTAGCGGGGCTCTACGAGCAGTACTTC; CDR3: CASVAGLYEQYF
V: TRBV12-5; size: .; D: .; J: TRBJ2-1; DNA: TGTGCTAGTGGTTCTGACTTTCACAATGAGCAGTTCTTC; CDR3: CASGSDFHNEQFF
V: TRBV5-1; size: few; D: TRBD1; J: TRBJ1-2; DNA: TGCGCCAGCAGCTCGGACAGGGATAATGGCTACACCTTC; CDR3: CASSSDRDNGYTF
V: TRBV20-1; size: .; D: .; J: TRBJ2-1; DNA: TGCAGTGCTAGGGTCCTATTGGAGCAGTTCTTC; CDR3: CSARVLLEQFF
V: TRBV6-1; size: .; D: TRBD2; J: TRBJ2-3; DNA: TGTGCCAGCAGTGAAGTACTAGCGGGGGGCGGTAGCACAGATACGCAGTATTTT; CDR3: CASSEVLAGGGSTDTQYF
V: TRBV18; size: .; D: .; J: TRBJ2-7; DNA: TGTGCCACCTCCGACTCACCGAGCTCCTACGAGCAGTACTTC; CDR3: CATSDSPSSYEQYF
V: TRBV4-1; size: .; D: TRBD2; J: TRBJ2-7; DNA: TGCGCCAGCAGCCCGACTAGCGGGAGGGCCCTCGGGAACGAGCAGTACTTC; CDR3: CASSPTSGRALGNEQYF
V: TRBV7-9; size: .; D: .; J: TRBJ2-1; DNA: TGTGCCAGCAGCCCTAAACTAAGGTTCGGCAATGAGCAGTTCTTC; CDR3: CASSPKLRFGNEQFF
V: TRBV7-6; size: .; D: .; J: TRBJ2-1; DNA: TGTGCCAGCAGCTTAGCGGTCAGTCTAGCTTTAGGCCCGCAGTTCTTC; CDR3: CASSLAVSLALGPQFF
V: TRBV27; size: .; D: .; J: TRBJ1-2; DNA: TGTGCCAGCAGTTTAACGGGTACCCCCGGCTATGGCTACACCTTC; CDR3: CASSLTGTPGYGYTF
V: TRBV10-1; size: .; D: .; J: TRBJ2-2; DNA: TGCGCCAGCAGTCAGGGATGGGGCGGGGAGCTGTTTTTT; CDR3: CASSQGWGGELFF
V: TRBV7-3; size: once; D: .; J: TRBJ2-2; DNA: TGTGCCAGCAGCAGCCAGGGGAACACCGGGGAGCTGTTTTTT; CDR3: CASSSQGNTGELFF
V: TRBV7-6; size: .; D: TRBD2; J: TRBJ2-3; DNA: TGTGCCAGCAGCTTAGCTAGCGGGGGTTCCCGGGATACGCAGTATTTT; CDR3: CASSLASGGSRDTQYF
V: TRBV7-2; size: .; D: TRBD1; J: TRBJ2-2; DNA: TGTGCCAGCAGCCTCGGGACAGGTTACACCGGGGAGCTGTTTTTT; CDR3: CASSLGTGYTGELFF
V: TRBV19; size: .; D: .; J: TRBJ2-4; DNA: TGTGCCAGTTCGGACAGGCGGGGGAACATCCAGTACTTC; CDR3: CASSDRRGNIQYF
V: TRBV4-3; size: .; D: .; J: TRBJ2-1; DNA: TGCGCCAGCAGCCGATGGGCTAGCGCATACAATGAGCAGTTCTTC; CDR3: CASSRWASAYNEQFF
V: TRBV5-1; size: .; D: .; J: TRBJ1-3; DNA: TGCGCCAGCGCGAAGGGGGACCCTGGAAACACCATATATTTT; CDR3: CASAKGDPGNTIYF
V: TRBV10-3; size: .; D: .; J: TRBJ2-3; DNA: TGTGCCACCCTACTAGCTCCGGGGATTGATCATACGCAGTATTTT; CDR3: CATLLAPGIDHTQYF
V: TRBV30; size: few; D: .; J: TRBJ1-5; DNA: TGTGCCTGGACCCAACAGGAAAATCAGCCCCAGCATTTT; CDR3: CAWTQQENQPQHF
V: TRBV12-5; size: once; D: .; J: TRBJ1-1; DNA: TGTGCTAGTGGCCCGGGACCCACGCAGACTGAAGCTTTCTTT; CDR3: CASGPGPTQTEAFF
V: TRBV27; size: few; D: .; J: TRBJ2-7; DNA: TGTGCCAGCAGGGCGGGGAACACCTACGAGCAGTACTTC; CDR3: CASRAGNTYEQYF
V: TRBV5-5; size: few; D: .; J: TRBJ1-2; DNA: TGTGCCAGCAGCCGCGGGGAGGATCATGGCTACACCTTC; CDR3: CASSRGEDHGYTF
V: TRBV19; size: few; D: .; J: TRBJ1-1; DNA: TGTGCCAGTAGTGACCTACTCGGGAGGGGGGCGGTCACTGAAGCTTTCTTT; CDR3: CASSDLLGRGAVTEAFF
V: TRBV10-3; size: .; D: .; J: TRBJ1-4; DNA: TGTGCCATCAGTGCGGCCAGGGCTGCAACTAATGAAAAACTGTTTTTT; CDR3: CAISAARAATNEKLFF
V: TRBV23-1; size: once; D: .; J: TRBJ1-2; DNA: TGCGCCAGCAGTCAAGGGGGACGGAGAACCATCCTAATCGAGGGCTACACCTTC; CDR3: CASSQGGRRTILIEGYTF
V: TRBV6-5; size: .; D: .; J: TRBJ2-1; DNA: TGTGCCAGCAGCCACGGGTCTATCAATGAGCAGTTCTTC; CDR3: CASSHGSINEQFF
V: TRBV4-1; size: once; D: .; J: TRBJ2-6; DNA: TGCGCCAGCAGCCAAGAAAGCGCCAGGGTAATCTCTGGGGCCAACGTCCTGACTTTC; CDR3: CASSQESARVISGANVLTF
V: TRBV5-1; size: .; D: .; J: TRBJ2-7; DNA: TGCGCCAGCAGCTCATACAGGGCCCCCTCACACTACGAGCAGTACTTC; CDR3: CASSSYRAPSHYEQYF
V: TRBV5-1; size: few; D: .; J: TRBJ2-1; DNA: TGCGCCAGCAGCTTGGAGGCGGATAATGAGCAGTTCTTC; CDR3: CASSLEADNEQFF
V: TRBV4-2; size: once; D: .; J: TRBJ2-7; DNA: TGTGCCAGCAGCCAAGTGGGCTACGAGCAGTACTTC; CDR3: CASSQVGYEQYF
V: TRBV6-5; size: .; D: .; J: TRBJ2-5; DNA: TGTGCCAGCAGTTACTCGACCCGGATCCAAGAGACCCAGTACTTC; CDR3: CASSYSTRIQETQYF
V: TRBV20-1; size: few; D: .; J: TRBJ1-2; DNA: TGCAGTTTCCGGGGGACGGCGGGCTACACCTTC; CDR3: CSFRGTAGYTF
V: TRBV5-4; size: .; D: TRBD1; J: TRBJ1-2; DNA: TGTGCCAGCAGCCGGACCCTGACAGGGCTCGGCGGCTACACCTTC; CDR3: CASSRTLTGLGGYTF
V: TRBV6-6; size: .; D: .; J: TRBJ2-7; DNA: TGTGCCAGCAGTGGGCCTCAGGGTATCGGCTACGAGCAGTACTTC; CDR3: CASSGPQGIGYEQYF
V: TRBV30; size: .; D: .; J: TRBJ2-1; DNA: TGTGCCTGGAGTGTAAGTTCGCGAGAGCAGTTCTTC; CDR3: CAWSVSSREQFF
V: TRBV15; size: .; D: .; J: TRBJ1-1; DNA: TGTGCCACCAGCAGAGATGGCCTGGGAGCTTTCTTT; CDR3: CATSRDGLGAFF
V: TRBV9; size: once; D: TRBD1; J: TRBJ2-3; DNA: TGTGCCAGCACCCCAACAGGGGGCATCACAGATACGCAGTATTTT; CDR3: CASTPTGGITDTQYF
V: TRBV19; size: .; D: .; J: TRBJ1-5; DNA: TGTGCCAGCAAGTTAGAGGTGGGTCAGCCCCAGCATTTT; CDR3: CASKLEVGQPQHF
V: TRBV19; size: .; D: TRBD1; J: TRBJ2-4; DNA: TGTGCCAGTAGTATGTGGCAGGGGGCGCTTCAAGCCAAAAACATTCAGTACTTC; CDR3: CASSMWQGALQAKNIQYF
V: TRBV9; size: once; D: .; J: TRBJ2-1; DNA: TGTGCCAGCAGCGACTCGGAGAATGAGCAGTTCTTC; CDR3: CASSDSENEQFF
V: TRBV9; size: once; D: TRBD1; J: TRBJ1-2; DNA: TGTGCCAGCAGCGTAGCCCCCTACAGGGGTTCCTATGGCTACACCTTC; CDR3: CASSVAPYRGSYGYTF
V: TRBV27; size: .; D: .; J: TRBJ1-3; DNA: TGTGCCAGCAGTAGGTCCGGGGCAGGGAACACCATATATTTT; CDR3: CASSRSGAGNTIYF
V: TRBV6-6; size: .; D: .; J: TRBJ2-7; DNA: TGTGCCAGCACCGGACCCTACGAGCAGTACTTC; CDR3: CASTGPYEQYF
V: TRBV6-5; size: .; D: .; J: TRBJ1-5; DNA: TGTGCCAGCAGTCAACGAGGGGTGAGCAATCAGCCCCAGCATTTT; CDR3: CASSQRGVSNQPQHF
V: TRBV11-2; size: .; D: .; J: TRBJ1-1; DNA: TGTGCCAGCAGCTCCTTTAACACTGAAGCTTTCTTT; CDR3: CASSSFNTEAFF
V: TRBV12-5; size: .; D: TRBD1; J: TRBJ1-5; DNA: TGTGCTAGTGGTTTGGCCTGGGACAGGGGTCATCAGCCCCAGCATTTT; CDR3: CASGLAWDRGHQPQHF
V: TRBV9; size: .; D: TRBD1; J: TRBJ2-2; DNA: TGTGCCAGCAGAGGACAGGGGAACACCGGGGAGCTGTTTTTT; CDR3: CASRGQGNTGELFF
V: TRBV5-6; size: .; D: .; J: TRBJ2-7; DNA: TGTGCCAGCAGCTCCCAAACAGCCATCTCCTACGAGCAGTACTTC; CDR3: CASSSQTAISYEQYF
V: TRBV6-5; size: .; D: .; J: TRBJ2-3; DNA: TGTGCCAGCAGTTACCGGGGGGCGGAAGATACGCAGTATTTT; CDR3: CASSYRGAEDTQYF